This T cell receptor (beta chain) derives from a study of blood T cell repertoires in COVID-19. Per the study methods: From reference gene primer amplification, estimates of nucleated cell counts were derived. Generated by immunoSEQ multiplex PCR, the TCRdb table keeps only in-frame clones and is missing some. V and J calls and clone size are copied from that table; D and trimming were computed from the DNA. The sample holds around 250,000 clones, about 90% seen once. CDR3 length: 16 residues. CDR1 is SGHNT and CDR2 is YYREEE in the germline V gene (reference sequence). V was trimmed by 2 bases and J by 0 bases, leaving 13 bases between them.

The receptor was derived from a man aged 60 to 75 with acute or convalescent COVID-19. The V call is TRBV5-4, the J call TRBJ2-3; D gene ambiguous. The sequencing sample was made of peripheral blood. The CDR3 region is CASSLGAVSSTDTQYF. As DNA, the CDR3 is TGTGCCAGCAGCTTAGGCGCGGTGTCTAGCACAGATACGCAGTATTTT.